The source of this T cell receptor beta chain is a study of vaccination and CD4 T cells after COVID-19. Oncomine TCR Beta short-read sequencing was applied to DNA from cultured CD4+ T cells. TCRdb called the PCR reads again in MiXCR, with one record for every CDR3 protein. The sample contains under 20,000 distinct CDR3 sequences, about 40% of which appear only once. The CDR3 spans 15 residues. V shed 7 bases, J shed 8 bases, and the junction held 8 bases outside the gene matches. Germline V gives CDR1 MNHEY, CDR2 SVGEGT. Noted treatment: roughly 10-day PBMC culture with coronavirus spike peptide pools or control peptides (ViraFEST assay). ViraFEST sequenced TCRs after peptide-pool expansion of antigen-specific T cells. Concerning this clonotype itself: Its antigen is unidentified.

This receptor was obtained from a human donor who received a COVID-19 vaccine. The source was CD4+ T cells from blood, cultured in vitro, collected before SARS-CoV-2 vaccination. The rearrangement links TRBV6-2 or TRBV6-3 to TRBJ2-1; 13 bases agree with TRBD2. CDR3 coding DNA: TGTGCCAGCACCCGACTAGCGGGGGGACCGGATGAGCAGTTCTTC. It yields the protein CASTRLAGGPDEQFF.